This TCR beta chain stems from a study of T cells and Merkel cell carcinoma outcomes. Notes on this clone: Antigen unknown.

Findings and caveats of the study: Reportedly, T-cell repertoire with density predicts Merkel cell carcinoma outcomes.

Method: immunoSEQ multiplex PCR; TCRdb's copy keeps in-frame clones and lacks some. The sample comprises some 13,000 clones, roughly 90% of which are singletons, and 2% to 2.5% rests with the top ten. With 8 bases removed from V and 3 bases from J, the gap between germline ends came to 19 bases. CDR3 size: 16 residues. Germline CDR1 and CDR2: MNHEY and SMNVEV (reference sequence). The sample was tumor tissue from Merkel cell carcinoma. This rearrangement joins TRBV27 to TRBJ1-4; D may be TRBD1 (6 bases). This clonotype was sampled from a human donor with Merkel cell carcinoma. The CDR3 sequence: CASGGAGAPSNEKLFF. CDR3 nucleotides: TGTGCCAGCGGTGGCGCGGGGGCCCCCTCTAATGAAAAACTGTTTTTT.